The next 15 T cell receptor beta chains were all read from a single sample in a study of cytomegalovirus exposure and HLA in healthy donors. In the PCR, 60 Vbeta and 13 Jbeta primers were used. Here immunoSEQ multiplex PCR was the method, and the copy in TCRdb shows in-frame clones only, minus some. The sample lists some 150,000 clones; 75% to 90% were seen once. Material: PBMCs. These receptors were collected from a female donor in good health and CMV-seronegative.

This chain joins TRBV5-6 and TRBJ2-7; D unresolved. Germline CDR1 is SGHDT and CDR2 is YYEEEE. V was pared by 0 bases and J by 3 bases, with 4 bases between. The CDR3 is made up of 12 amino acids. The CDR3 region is CASSLGVYEQYF. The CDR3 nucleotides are TGTGCCAGCAGCTTGGGCGTCTACGAGCAGTACTTC.

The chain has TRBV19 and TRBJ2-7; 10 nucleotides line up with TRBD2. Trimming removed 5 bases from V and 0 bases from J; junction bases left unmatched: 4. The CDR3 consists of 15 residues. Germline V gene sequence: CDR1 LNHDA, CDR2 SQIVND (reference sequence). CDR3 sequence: CASSVLAGVSYEQYF. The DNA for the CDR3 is TGTGCCAGTAGTGTCCTAGCGGGAGTCTCCTACGAGCAGTACTTC. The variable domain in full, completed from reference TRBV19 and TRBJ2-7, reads DGGITQSPKYLFRKEGQNVTLSCEQNLNHDAMYWYRQDPGQGLRLIYYSQIVNDFQKGDIAEGYSVSREKKESFPLTVTSAQKNPTAFYLCASSVLAGVSYEQYFGPGTRLTVT.

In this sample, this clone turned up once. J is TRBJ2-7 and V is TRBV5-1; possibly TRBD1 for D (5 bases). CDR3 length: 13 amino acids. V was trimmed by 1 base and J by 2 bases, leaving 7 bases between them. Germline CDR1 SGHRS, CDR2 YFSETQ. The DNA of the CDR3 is TGCGCCAGCAGCTTGACAGGCGCCTACGAGCAGTACTTC. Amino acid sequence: CASSLTGAYEQYF. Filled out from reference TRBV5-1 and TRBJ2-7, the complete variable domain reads KAGVTQTPRYLIKTRGQQVTLSCSPISGHRSVSWYQQTPGQGLQFLFEYFSETQRNKGNFPGRFSGRQFSNSRSEMNVSTLELGDSALYLCASSLTGAYEQYFGPGTRLTVT.

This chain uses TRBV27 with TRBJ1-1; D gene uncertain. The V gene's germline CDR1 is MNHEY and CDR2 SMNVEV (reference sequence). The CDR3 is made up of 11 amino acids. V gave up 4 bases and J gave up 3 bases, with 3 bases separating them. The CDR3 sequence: CASSSYTEAFF. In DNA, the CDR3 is TGTGCCAGCAGTTCTTACACTGAAGCTTTCTTT.

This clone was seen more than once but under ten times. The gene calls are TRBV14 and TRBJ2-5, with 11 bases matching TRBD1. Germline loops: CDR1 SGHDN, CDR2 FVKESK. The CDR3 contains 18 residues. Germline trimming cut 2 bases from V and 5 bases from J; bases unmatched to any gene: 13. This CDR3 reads CASSQPYSGTGGLETQYF. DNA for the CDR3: TGTGCCAGCAGCCAACCTTACTCCGGGACAGGGGGATTGGAGACCCAGTACTTC.

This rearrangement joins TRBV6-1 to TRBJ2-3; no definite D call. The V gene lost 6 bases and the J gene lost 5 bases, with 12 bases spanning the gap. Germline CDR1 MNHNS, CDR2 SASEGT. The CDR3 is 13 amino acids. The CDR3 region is CASRSVIGDTQYF. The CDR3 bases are TGTGCCAGCAGATCAGTGATTGGAGATACGCAGTATTTT.

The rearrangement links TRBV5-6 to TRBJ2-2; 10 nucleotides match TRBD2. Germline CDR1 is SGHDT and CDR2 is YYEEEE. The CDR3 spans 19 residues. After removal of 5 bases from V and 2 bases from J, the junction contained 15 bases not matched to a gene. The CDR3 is CASRRGLAGEGSNTGELFF. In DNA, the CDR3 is TGTGCCAGCAGGCGGGGCCTAGCGGGAGAGGGGAGTAACACCGGGGAGCTGTTTTTT.

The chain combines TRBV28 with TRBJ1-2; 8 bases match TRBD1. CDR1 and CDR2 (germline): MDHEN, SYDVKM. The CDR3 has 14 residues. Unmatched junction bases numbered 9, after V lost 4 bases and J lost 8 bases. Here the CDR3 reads CASSYGTGHKGYTF. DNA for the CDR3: TGTGCCAGCAGTTACGGGACAGGTCACAAGGGCTACACCTTC.

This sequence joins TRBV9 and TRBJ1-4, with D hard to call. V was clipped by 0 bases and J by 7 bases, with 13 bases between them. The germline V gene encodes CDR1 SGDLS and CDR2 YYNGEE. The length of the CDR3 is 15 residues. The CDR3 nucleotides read TGTGCCAGCAGCGTAGGAGGAGGACCTAGTGAAAAACTGTTTTTT. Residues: CASSVGGGPSEKLFF.

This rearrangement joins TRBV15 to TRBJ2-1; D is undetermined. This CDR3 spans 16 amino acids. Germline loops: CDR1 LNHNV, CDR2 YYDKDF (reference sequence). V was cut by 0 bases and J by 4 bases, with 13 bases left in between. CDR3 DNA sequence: TGTGCCACCAGCAGAGACCTAACCGGAGAATACAATGAGCAGTTCTTC. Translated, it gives CATSRDLTGEYNEQFF.

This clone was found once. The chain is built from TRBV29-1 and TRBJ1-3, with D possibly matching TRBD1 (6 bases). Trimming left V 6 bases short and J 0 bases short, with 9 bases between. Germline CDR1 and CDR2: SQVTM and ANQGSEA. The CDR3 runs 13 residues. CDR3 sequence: CSVTGPSGNTIYF. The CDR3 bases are TGCAGCGTAACAGGGCCCTCTGGAAACACCATATATTTT.

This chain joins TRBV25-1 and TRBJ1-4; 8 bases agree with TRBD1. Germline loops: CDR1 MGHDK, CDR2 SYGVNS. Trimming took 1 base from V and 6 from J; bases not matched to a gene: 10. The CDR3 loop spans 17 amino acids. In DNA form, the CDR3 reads TGTGCCAGCAGTGAATTGGCTAGGACAGGGAGGGATGAAAAACTGTTTTTT. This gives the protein CASSELARTGRDEKLFF.

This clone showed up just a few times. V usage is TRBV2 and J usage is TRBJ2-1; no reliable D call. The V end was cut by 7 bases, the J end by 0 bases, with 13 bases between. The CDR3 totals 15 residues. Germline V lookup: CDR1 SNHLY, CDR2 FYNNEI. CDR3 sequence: CASISSRSSYNEQFF. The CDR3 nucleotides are TGTGCCAGCATCAGTAGCCGTAGCTCCTACAATGAGCAGTTCTTC.

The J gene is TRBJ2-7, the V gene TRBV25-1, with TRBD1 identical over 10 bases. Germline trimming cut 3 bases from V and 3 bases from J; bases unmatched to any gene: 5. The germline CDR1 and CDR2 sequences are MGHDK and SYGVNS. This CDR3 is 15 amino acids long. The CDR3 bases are TGTGCCAGCAGTGATTTCGGGACAGGGGACTACGAGCAGTACTTC. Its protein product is CASSDFGTGDYEQYF.

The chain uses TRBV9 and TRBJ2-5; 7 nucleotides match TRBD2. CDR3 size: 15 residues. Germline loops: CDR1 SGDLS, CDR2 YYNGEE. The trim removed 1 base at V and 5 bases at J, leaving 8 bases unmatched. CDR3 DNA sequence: TGTGCCAGCAGCGTATTTGGGGGAGCGGGGGAGACCCAGTACTTC. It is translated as CASSVFGGAGETQYF.